The entry below describes one T cell receptor beta chain. Membership in each cohort depended on participant-reported clinical history. Symptom resolution, clearance, or two negative PCRs marked the recovered donors of Cohort 3. V was cut by 8 bases and J by 0 bases, with 8 bases left in between. The germline CDR1 and CDR2 sequences are GTSNPN and SVGIG (reference sequence). The CDR3 is 12 amino acids. The sample is drawn from a study of blood T cell repertoires in COVID-19. Sequencing used immunoSEQ multiplex PCR; TCRdb keeps in-frame clones, though not all of them. The data contain some 510,000 clones, 88% of them seen just once; the ten biggest clones take up over 1.5%.

V gene TRBV30 combines with J gene TRBJ1-3, with D hard to call. The clonotype comes from a woman between 40 and 50 years old who had recovered from COVID-19. The sample taken for sequencing was PBMCs or T cells enriched from blood (not recorded which). In DNA, the CDR3 is TGTGCCGGCACCTTCTCTGGAAACACCATATATTTT. It translates to CAGTFSGNTIYF. Combining the CDR3 with reference TRBV30 and TRBJ1-3 gives the whole variable domain SQTIHQWPATLVQPVGSPLSLECTVEGTSNPNLYWYRQAAGRGLQLLFYSVGIGQISSEVPQNLSASRPQDRQFILSSKKLLLSDSGFYLCAGTFSGNTIYFGEGSWLTVV.